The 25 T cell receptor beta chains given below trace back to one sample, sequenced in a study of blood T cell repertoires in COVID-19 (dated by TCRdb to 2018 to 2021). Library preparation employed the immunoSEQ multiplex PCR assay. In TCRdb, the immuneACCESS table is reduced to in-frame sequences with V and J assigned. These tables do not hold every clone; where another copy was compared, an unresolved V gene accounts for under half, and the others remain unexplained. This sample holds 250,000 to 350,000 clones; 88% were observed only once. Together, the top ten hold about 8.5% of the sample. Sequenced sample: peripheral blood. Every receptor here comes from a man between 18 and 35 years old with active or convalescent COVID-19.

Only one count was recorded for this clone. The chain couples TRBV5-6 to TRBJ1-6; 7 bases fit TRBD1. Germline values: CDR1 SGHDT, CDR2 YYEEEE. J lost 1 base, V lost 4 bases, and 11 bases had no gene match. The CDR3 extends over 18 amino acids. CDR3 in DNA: TGTGCCAGCAGCCACTGGACAGGAACAACGTCCTATAATTCACCCCTCCACTTT. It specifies CASSHWTGTTSYNSPLHF.

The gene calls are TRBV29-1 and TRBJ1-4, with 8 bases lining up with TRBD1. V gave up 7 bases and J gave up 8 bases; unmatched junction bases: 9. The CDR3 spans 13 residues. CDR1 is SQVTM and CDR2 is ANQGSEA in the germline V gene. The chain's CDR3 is CSARQGLPEKLFF. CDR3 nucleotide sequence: TGCAGCGCTAGACAGGGGCTACCCGAAAAACTGTTTTTT.

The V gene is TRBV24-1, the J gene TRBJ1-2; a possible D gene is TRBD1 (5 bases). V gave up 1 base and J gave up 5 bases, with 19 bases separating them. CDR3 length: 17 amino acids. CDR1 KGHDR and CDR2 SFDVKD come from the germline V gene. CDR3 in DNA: TGTGCCACCAGTGATTTTAACGACAGCGCCTCTTTATATGGCTACACCTTC. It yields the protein CATSDFNDSASLYGYTF.

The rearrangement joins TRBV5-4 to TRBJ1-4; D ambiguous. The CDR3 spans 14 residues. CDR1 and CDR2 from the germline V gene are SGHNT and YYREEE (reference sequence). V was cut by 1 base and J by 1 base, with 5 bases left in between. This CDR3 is CASSLRGTNEKLFF. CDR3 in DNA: TGTGCCAGCAGCTTGCGAGGAACTAATGAAAAACTGTTTTTT.

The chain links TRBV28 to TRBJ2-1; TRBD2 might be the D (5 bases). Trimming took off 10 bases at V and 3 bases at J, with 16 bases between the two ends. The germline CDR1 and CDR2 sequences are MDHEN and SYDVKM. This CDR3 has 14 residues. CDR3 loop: CATDPLEGYNEQFF. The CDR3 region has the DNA TGTGCCACAGACCCCTTAGAGGGCTACAATGAGCAGTTCTTC.

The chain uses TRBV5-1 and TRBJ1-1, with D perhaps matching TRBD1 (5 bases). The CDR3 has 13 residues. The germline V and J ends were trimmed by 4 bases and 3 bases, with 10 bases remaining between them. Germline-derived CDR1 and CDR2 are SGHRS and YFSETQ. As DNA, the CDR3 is TGCGCCAGCAGCCAAAAAGGGGACACTGAAGCTTTCTTT. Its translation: CASSQKGDTEAFF.

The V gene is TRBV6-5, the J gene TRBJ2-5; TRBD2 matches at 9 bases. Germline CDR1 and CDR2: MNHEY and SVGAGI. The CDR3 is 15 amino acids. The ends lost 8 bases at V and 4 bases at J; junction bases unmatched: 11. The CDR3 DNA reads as TGTGCCAGCGCCTTAGCGGGGGAGCCGGTAGAGACCCAGTACTTC. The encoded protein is CASALAGEPVETQYF.

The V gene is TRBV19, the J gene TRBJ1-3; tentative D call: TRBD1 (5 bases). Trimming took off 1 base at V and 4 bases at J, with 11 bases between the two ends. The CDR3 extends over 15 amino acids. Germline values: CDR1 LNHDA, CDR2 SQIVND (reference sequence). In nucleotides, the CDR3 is TGTGCCAGTAGTATAGGAAGGGGTGACGGAAACACCATATATTTT. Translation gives CASSIGRGDGNTIYF.

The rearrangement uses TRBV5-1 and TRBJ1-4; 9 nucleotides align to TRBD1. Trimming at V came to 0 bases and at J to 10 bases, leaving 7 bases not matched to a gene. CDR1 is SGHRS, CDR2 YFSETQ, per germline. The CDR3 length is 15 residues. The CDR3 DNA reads TGCGCCAGCAGCTTGGCCACGGGACAGGGTGCAAAACTGTTTTTT. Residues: CASSLATGQGAKLFF. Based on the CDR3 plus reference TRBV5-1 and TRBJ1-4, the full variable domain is KAGVTQTPRYLIKTRGQQVTLSCSPISGHRSVSWYQQTPGQGLQFLFEYFSETQRNKGNFPGRFSGRQFSNSRSEMNVSTLELGDSALYLCASSLATGQGAKLFFGSGTQLSVL.

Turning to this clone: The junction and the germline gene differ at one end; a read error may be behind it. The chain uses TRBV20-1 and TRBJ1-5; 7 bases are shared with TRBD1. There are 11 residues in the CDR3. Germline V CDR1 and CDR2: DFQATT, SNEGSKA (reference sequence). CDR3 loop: CSAPLQGWENF. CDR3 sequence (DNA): TGCAGTGCTCCCCTACAGGGGTGGGAAAATTTT.

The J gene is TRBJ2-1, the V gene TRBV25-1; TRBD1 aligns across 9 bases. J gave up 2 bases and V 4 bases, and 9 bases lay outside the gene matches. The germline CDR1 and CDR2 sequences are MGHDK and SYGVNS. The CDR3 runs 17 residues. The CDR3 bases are TGTGCCAGCAGTGGACCCGGGACAGGGAGGACCTACAATGAGCAGTTCTTC. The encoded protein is CASSGPGTGRTYNEQFF. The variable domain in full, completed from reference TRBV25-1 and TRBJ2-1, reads EADIYQTPRYLVIGTGKKITLECSQTMGHDKMYWYQQDPGMELHLIHYSYGVNSTEKGDLSSESTVSRIRTEHFPLTLESARPSHTSQYLCASSGPGTGRTYNEQFFGPGTRLTVL.

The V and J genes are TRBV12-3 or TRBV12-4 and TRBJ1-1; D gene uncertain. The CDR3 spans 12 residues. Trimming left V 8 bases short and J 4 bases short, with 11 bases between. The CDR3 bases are TGTGCCAGCGGGCTAAAATTCACTGAAGCTTTCTTT. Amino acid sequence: CASGLKFTEAFF.

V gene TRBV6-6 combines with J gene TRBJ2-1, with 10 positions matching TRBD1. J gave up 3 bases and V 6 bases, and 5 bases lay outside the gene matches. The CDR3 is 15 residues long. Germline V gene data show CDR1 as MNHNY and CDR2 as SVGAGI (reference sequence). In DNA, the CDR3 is TGTGCCAGCAGCTGGACAGGGGGAAGCTACAATGAGCAGTTCTTC. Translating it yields CASSWTGGSYNEQFF.

The CDR3 region is CASSQDLAGNQPQHF. The DNA of the CDR3 is TGCGCCAGCAGCCAAGATTTGGCAGGCAATCAGCCCCAGCATTTT. This chain uses TRBV4-3 with TRBJ1-5; D remains ambiguous. The CDR3 loop spans 15 amino acids. Germline V gene lookup returns CDR1 LGHNA and CDR2 YSLEER. Trimming pared 0 bases from V and 2 bases from J, leaving 8 bases between.

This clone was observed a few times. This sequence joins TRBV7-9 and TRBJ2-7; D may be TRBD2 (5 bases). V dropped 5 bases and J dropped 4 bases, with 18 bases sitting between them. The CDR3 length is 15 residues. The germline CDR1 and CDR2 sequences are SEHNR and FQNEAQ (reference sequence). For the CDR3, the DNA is TGTGCCAGCAGCGCTGCCCGGGAAACCCATTACGAGCAGTACTTC. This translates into CASSAARETHYEQYF.

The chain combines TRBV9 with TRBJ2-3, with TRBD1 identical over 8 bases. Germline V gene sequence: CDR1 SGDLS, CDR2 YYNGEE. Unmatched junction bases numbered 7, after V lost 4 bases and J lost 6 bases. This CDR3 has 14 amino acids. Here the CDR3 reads CASSTSRDRDTQYF. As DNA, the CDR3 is TGTGCCAGCAGCACATCCCGGGACAGGGATACGCAGTATTTT.

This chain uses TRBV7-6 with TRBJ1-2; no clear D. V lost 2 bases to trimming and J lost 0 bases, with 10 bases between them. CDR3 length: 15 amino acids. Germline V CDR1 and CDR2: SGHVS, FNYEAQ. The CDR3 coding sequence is TGTGCCAGCAGCTTAACGGGAAACTCTAACTATGGCTACACCTTC. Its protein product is CASSLTGNSNYGYTF.

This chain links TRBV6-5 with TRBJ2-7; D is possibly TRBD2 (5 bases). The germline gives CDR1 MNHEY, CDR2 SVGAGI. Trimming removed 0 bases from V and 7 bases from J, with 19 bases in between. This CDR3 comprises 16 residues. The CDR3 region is CASSYSRVGLQGEQYF. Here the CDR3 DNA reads TGTGCCAGCAGTTACTCGAGGGTTGGGCTGCAAGGGGAGCAGTACTTC.

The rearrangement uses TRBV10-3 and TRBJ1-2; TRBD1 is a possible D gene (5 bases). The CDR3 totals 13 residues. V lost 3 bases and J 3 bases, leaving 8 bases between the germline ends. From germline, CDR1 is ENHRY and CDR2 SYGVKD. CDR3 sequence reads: CAISELGDYGYTF. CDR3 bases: TGTGCCATCAGTGAATTAGGGGACTATGGCTACACCTTC.

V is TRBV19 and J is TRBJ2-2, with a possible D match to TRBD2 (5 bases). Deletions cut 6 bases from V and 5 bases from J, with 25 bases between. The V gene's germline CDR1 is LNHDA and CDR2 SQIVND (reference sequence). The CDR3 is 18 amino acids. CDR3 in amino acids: CASSTRGRSYPNTGELFF. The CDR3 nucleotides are TGTGCCAGTAGCACTAGAGGCAGGTCCTATCCAAATACCGGGGAGCTGTTTTTT.

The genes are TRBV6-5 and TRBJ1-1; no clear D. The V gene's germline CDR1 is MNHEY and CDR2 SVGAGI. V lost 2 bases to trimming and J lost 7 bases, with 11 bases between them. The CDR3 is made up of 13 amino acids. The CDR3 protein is CASSYPGGVEAFF. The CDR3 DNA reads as TGTGCCAGCAGTTACCCCGGCGGTGTTGAAGCTTTCTTT.

The CDR3 DNA reads TGTGCCAGTAGTATCCAGGATGGCTACACCTTC. Amino acids: CASSIQDGYTF. The V call is TRBV19, the J call TRBJ1-2, with unresolved D. The CDR3 is 11 residues long. Germline values: CDR1 LNHDA, CDR2 SQIVND (reference sequence). V lost 3 bases and J lost 6, with 5 bases in between.

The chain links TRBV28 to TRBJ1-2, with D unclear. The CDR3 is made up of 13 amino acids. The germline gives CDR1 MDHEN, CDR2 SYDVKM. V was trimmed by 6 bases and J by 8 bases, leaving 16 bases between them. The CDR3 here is CASSPAVRRGYTF. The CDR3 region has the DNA TGTGCCAGCAGCCCAGCGGTAAGGAGGGGCTACACCTTC.

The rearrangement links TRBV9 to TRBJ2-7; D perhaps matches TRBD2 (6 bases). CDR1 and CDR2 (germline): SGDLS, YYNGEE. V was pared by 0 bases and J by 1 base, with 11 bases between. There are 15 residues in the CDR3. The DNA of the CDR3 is TGTGCCAGCAGCGTAGGATCCGGGGGTTCCTACGAGCAGTACTTC. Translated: CASSVGSGGSYEQYF.

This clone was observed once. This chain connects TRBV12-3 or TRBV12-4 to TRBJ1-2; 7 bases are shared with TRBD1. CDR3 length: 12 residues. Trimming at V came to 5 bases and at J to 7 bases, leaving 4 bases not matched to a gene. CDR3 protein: CASSDREAGYTF. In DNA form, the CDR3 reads TGTGCCAGCAGTGACAGGGAGGCTGGCTACACCTTC.